The sequence of this T cell receptor beta chain was determined in a study of CD8 T cells in ankylosing spondylitis. Findings and limits, study-wide: In ankylosing spondylitis blood, a motif of roughly eight highly homologous TCR beta variants appeared characteristic.

TCRdb independently ran MiXCR on the 5' RACE reads; one entry per CDR3 protein. Of hundreds of thousands of distinct CDR3 sequences in the sample, approximately 26% were seen once. The CDR3 covers 15 residues. Germline loops: CDR1 DFQATT, CDR2 SNEGSKA (reference sequence). J lost 2 bases, V lost 1 base, and 4 bases had no gene match. Turning to this clonotype: As yet, its antigen is unknown.

Material: blood, either unsorted or a sorted T cell fraction (not recorded which). V gene TRBV20-1 combines with J gene TRBJ1-5; 8 nucleotides agree with TRBD1. This TCR was recovered from a male donor with ankylosing spondylitis. CDR3 in DNA: TGCAGTGCTAGAGCGCCGACAGGGGGCAATCAGCCCCAGCATTTT. It yields the protein CSARAPTGGNQPQHF.